This TCR beta chain was recovered during a study of glioma-infiltrating T cells. Across the study: Blood libraries targeted about 4.5- to 11-fold coverage of 900,000 to 1,000,000 T cells.

Trimming stripped 10 bases from V and 2 bases from J, with 17 bases between. Germline assignment: CDR1 MDHEN and CDR2 SYDVKM. The CDR3 length is 14 residues. The iRepertoire nested amplicon-rescue multiplex PCR amplified TCR alpha and beta CDR3s from RNA. One-step reverse transcription and amplification started from around 100-400 ng of tissue mRNA or PBMC total RNA. MiXCR was run by TCRdb on the multiplex PCR reads, yielding one entry per CDR3 protein. The profile shows a few hundred thousand distinct CDR3 sequences, around 45% of them singletons. The sample was glioma tissue, nonneoplastic brain tissue, or PBMCs (not recorded which). The clonotype was recovered from a human donor with low-grade glioma or glioblastoma, undergoing nonglioma brain surgery, or in good health (not recorded which). V gene TRBV28 combines with J gene TRBJ2-5; maybe TRBD1 (7 bases). The CDR3 sequence is CATGGEGGQETQYF. The CDR3 nucleotides are TGTGCCACAGGGGGAGAGGGGGGACAAGAGACCCAGTACTTC.